Listed below are T cell receptor beta chains from one sample, sequenced in a study of CD8+ T cells in alopecia areata. Here immunoSEQ multiplex PCR was the method, and the copy in TCRdb shows in-frame clones only, minus some. The sample holds about 180,000 clones, 59% seen once. The sequences come from CD4+ T cells sorted from blood, collected at week 0. The source of these receptors is a human donor with alopecia areata. CDR3s include the opening cysteine and the closing phenylalanine or tryptophan. A D gene is named only where the DNA matches it firmly. Size is omitted from some rows. Given values are once, few, many or a class for expanded clones.

J: TRBJ2-1
D: .
V: TRBV20-1
size: few
CDR3: CSARWTGEQFF
DNA: TGCAGTGCTAGGTGGACGGGAGAGCAGTTCTTC

J: TRBJ2-4
D: .
V: TRBV2
size: few
CDR3: CASSEVGVGLNIQYF
DNA: TGTGCCAGCAGTGAAGTGGGTGTAGGGCTGAACATTCAGTACTTC

J: TRBJ2-1
D: .
V: TRBV9
size: few
CDR3: CASSARPTLYNEQFF
DNA: TGTGCCAGCAGCGCGCGACCGACCCTCTACAATGAGCAGTTCTTC

J: TRBJ2-3
D: .
V: TRBV6-5
size: .
CDR3: CASSPRWGGTDTQYF
DNA: TGTGCCAGCAGTCCCCGGTGGGGGGGCACAGATACGCAGTATTTT

J: TRBJ2-7
D: .
V: TRBV2
size: .
CDR3: CASNGLGSYYEQYF
DNA: TGTGCCAGCAATGGTTTAGGAAGCTACTACGAGCAGTACTTC

J: TRBJ2-7
D: .
V: TRBV30
size: .
CDR3: CAWRSRGFGDEQYF
DNA: TGTGCCTGGAGGTCCAGGGGATTCGGGGACGAGCAGTACTTC

J: TRBJ2-7
D: TRBD2
V: TRBV30
size: .
CDR3: CAWTPSAGPYEQYF
DNA: TGTGCCTGGACCCCCTCAGCGGGGCCCTACGAGCAGTACTTC

J: TRBJ1-5
D: .
V: TRBV6-5
size: few
CDR3: CASSPGHNQPQHF
DNA: TGTGCCAGCAGTCCGGGACACAATCAGCCCCAGCATTTT

J: TRBJ2-3
D: .
V: TRBV30
size: .
CDR3: CAWTGDRRFRPPQYF
DNA: TGTGCCTGGACTGGTGACCGGCGCTTTCGTCCTCCGCAGTATTTT

J: TRBJ2-3
D: TRBD2
V: TRBV7-9
size: .
CDR3: CASSSGTTHPDTQYF
DNA: TGTGCCAGCAGCTCGGGGACTACCCATCCGGATACGCAGTATTTT

J: TRBJ2-3
D: .
V: TRBV12-5
size: .
CDR3: CASGRAPGGTQYF
DNA: TGTGCTAGTGGTCGCGCACCTGGCGGGACGCAGTATTTT

J: TRBJ2-5
D: .
V: TRBV18
size: .
CDR3: CASSPTVEETQYF
DNA: TGTGCCAGCTCACCGACAGTTGAAGAGACCCAGTACTTC